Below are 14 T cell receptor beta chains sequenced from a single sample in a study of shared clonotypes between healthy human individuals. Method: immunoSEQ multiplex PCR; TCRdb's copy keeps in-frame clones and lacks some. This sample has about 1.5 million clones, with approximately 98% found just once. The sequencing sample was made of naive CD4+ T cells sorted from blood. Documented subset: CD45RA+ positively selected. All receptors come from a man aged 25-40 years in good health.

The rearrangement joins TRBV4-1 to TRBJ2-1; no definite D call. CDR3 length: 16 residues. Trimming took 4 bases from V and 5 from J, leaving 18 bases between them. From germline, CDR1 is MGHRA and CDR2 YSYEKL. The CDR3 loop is CASSPTGDWYNNEQFF. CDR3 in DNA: TGCGCCAGCAGCCCCACTGGAGACTGGTATAACAATGAGCAGTTCTTC.

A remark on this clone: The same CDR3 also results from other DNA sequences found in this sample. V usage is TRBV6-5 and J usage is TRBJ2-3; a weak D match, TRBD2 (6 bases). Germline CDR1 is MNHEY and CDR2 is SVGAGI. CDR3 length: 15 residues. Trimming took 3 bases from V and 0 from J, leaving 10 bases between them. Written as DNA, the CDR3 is TGTGCCAGCAGTTATGGCGGGACTAGCACAGATACGCAGTATTTT. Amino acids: CASSYGGTSTDTQYF.

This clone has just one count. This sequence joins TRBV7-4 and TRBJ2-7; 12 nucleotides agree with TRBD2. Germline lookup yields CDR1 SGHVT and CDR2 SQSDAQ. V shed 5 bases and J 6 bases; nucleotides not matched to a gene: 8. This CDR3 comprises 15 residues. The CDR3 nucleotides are TGTGCCAGCAGCACCCCGGGACTAGCGGGTCTCGAGCAGTACTTC. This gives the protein CASSTPGLAGLEQYF. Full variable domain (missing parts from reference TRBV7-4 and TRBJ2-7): GAGVSQSPRYKVAKRGRDVALRCDSISGHVTLYWYRQTLGQGSEVLTYSQSDAQRDKSGRPSGRFSAERPERSVSTLKIQRTEQGDSAVYLCASSTPGLAGLEQYFGPGTRLTVT.

The CDR3 bases are TGCAGCGGGGCCGGGACTAGGGGACGTTATGAGCAGTTCTTC. Its protein product is CSGAGTRGRYEQFF. V is TRBV29-1 and J is TRBJ2-1; 8 positions match TRBD2. Germline V lookup: CDR1 SQVTM, CDR2 ANQGSEA. With 7 bases clipped from V and 8 bases from J, the junction kept 13 bases outside the gene matches. The CDR3 has 14 residues.

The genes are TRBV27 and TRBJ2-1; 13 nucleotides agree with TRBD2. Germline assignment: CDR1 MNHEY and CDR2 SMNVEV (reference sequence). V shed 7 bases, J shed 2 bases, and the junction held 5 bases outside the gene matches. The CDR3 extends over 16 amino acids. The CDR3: CASTTSGRATYNEQFF. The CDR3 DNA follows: TGTGCCAGCACCACTAGCGGGAGGGCCACCTACAATGAGCAGTTCTTC.

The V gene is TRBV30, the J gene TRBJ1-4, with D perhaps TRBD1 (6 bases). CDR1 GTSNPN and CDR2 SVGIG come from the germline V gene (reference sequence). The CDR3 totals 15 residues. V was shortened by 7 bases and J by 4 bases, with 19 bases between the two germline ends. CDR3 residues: CALTGFPSHNEKLFF. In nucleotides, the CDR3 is TGTGCCTTGACAGGATTTCCTTCCCATAATGAAAAACTGTTTTTT.

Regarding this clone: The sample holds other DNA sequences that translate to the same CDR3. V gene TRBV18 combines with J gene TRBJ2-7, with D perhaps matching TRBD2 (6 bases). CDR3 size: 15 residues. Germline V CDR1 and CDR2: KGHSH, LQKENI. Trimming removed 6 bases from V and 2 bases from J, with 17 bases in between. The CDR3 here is CASSLGSGPTYEQYF. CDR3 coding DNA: TGTGCCAGCTCCCTCGGCAGCGGGCCTACCTACGAGCAGTACTTC.

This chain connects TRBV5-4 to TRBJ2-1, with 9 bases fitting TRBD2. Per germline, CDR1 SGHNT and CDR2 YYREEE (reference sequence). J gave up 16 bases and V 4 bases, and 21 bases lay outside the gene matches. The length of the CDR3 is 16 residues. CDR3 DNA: TGTGCCAGCAGCGATTTGTCTAGCGGGATCGCCGGCCTCGGTTTCTTC. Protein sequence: CASSDLSSGIAGLGFF.

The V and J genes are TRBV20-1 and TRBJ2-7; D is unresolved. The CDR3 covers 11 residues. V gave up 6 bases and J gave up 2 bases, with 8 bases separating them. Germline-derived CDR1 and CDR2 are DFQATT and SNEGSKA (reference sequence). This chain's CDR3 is CSAWWTYEQYF. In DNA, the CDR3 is TGCAGTGCATGGTGGACCTACGAGCAGTACTTC.

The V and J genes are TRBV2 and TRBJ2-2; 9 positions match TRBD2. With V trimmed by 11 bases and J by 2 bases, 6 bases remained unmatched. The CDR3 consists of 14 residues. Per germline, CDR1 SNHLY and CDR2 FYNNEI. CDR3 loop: CAAKREVNTGELFF. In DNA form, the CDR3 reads TGTGCCGCCAAGCGGGAGGTAAACACCGGGGAGCTGTTTTTT.

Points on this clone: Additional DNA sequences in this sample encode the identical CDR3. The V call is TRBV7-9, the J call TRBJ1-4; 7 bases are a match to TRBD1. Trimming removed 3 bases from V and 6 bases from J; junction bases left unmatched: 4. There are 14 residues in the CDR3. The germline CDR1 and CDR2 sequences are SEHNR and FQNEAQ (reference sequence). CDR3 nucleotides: TGTGCCAGCAGCTTGGGACAGTCTGATGAAAAACTGTTTTTT. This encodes CASSLGQSDEKLFF.

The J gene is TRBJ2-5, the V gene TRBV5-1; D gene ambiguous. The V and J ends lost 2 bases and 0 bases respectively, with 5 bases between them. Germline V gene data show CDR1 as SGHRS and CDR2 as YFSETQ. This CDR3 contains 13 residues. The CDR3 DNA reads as TGCGCCAGCAGCTTCGGGTACCAAGAGACCCAGTACTTC. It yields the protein CASSFGYQETQYF.

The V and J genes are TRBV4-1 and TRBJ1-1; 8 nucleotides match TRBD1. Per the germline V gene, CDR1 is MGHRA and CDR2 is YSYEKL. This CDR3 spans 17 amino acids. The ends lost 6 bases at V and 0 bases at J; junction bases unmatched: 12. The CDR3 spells CASRSRETGALNTEAFF. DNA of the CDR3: TGCGCCAGCAGGTCGAGAGAGACAGGGGCCCTGAACACTGAAGCTTTCTTT.

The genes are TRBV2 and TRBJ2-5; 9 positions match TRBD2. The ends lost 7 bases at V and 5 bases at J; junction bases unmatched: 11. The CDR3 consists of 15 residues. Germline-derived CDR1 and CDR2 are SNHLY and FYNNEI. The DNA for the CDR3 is TGTGCCAGCATCCCAGCGGGGGGCATAGGGGAGACCCAGTACTTC. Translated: CASIPAGGIGETQYF.